Listed here are 2 T cell receptor beta chains from one sample, sequenced in a study of blood T cell repertoires in COVID-19. Sequenced by immunoSEQ multiplex PCR; TCRdb stores in-frame clones only, minus some. The table lists about 110,000 clones, nearly 90% of them singletons, with 4.8% in the top ten. Sequences were obtained from peripheral blood. These receptors were collected from a human donor in a cohort sampled during active COVID-19.

V gene TRBV14 combines with J gene TRBJ1-1; 7 bases are shared with TRBD1. Germline CDR1 and CDR2: SGHDN and FVKESK. This CDR3 has 15 residues. Germline trimming cut 1 base from V and 1 base from J; bases unmatched to any gene: 3. The CDR3 sequence: CASSQVGTANTEAFF. The CDR3 region has the DNA TGTGCCAGCAGCCAAGTTGGGACAGCGAACACTGAAGCTTTCTTT.

V is TRBV20-1 and J is TRBJ2-3, with D uncertain. The CDR3 runs 11 residues. V lost 6 bases, J lost 5 bases, and 9 bases lay in between. Germline CDR1 is DFQATT and CDR2 is SNEGSKA (reference sequence). The CDR3 is CSAADRDTQYF. The CDR3 DNA reads as TGCAGTGCAGCTGATAGAGATACGCAGTATTTT.